The 20 T cell receptor beta chains presented below share a single source sample, sequenced in a study of T cell repertoires in cytomegalovirus infection. TCRdb re-derived calls from the reads in MiXCR, one entry per CDR3 protein. The data contain approximately 630,000 distinct CDR3 sequences, roughly a quarter of them singletons. The source material was CD8+ T cells from PBMCs. The receptors were gathered from a human donor in good health (CMV status not recorded). Some clones in this sample may be carry-over from other donors' samples.

About this clonotype itself: A single base separates this from a much larger clone, so it may be a read error. This sequence joins TRBV28 and TRBJ2-1; 8 bases fit TRBD2. Germline V gives CDR1 MDHEN, CDR2 SYDVKM. This CDR3 contains 17 residues. V lost 6 bases to trimming and J lost 3 bases; unmatched junction nucleotides: 13. The CDR3 is CASSLWTNGGGYNEQFF. The CDR3 nucleotides are TGTGCCAGCAGCCTGTGGACTAACGGGGGGGGCTACAATGAGCAGTTCTTC.

This clonotype has just a few counts. This chain uses TRBV7-8 with TRBJ2-7; 9 bases align to TRBD2. Trimming cost V 2 bases and J 2 bases; bases outside gene matches: 13. This CDR3 has 18 residues. CDR1 is SGHVS, CDR2 FQNEAQ, per germline. The CDR3 sequence is CASSLSLLAGRAAYEQYV. The CDR3 DNA sequence: TGTGCCAGCAGCTTATCGCTGCTAGCGGGGAGGGCTGCCTACGAGCAGTACGTC.

This clonotype was observed a handful of times. V is TRBV25-1 and J is TRBJ2-7; D unresolved. This CDR3 is 12 amino acids long. Germline assignment: CDR1 MGHDK and CDR2 SYGVNS. The V end was cut by 6 bases, the J end by 0 bases, with 6 bases between. The CDR3 sequence: CASRAVSYEQYF. In DNA form, the CDR3 reads TGTGCCAGCAGGGCCGTCTCCTACGAGCAGTACTTC.

On this clonotype itself: A clone one base away is much larger, so this may be a read error. This sequence joins TRBV12-5 and TRBJ1-5; no firm D call. Germline CDR1 is LGHNT and CDR2 is FRNRAP. The CDR3 consists of 12 residues. Deletions cut 9 bases from V and 1 base from J, with 7 bases between. The CDR3 reads CARGLSNQPQHF. As DNA, the CDR3 is TGTGCTAGGGGATTAAGCAATCAGCCCCAGCATTTT. The complete variable domain, with remaining parts taken from reference TRBV12-5 and TRBJ1-5, reads DARVTQTPRHKVTEMGQEVTMRCQPILGHNTVFWYRQTMMQGLELLAYFRNRAPLDDSGMPKDRFSAEMPDATLATLKIQPSEPRDSAVYFCARGLSNQPQHFGDGTRLSIL.

The chain combines TRBV2 with TRBJ2-3; D possibly corresponds to TRBD1 (6 bases). V lost 6 bases, J lost 2 bases, and 12 bases lay in between. This CDR3 comprises 14 residues. Germline V gene data show CDR1 as SNHLY and CDR2 as FYNNEI. The CDR3 loop reads CASRDGQSTDTQYF. The CDR3 DNA reads TGTGCCAGCAGGGACGGACAGTCCACAGATACGCAGTATTTT.

This clonotype has ten or more counts. The CDR3 bases are TGTGCCAGCAGCTTAGGCAGCTACTACGAGCAGTACGTC. Translated: CASSLGSYYEQYV. The gene calls are TRBV7-2 and TRBJ2-7; unclear D gene. The ends were cut back, 1 base at V and 3 bases at J, with 7 bases in the middle. Germline lookup yields CDR1 SGHTA and CDR2 FQGNSA. The CDR3 sequence is 13 residues long.

The chain couples TRBV20-1 to TRBJ2-7; weak D call: TRBD2 (5 bases). The CDR3 is 14 residues long. The germline V gene encodes CDR1 DFQATT and CDR2 SNEGSKA (reference sequence). Trimming cost V 4 bases and J 1 base, with 14 bases left between them. CDR3 DNA sequence: TGCAGTGCTATCCAGCGGAGTTTTTCCTACGAGCAGTACTTC. Protein sequence: CSAIQRSFSYEQYF.

In this sample, this clonotype turned up a few times. V usage is TRBV7-9 and J usage is TRBJ2-4; D call uncertain. CDR3 length: 11 amino acids. Deletions cut 5 bases from V and 8 bases from J, with 7 bases between. Germline loops: CDR1 SEHNR, CDR2 FQNEAQ (reference sequence). In nucleotides, the CDR3 is TGTGCCAGCAGCGCCCGGGACATTCAGTACTTC. It specifies CASSARDIQYF.

The chain is built from TRBV7-9 and TRBJ2-7; D uncertain. V lost 4 bases, J lost 6 bases, and 10 bases lay in between. Germline V gene sequence: CDR1 SEHNR, CDR2 FQNEAQ (reference sequence). CDR3 size: 12 residues. Here the CDR3 reads CASSSQSLEQYF. CDR3 in DNA: TGTGCCAGCAGCTCCCAGTCCCTCGAGCAGTACTTC.

This clonotype showed up just once. The CDR3 reads CASSWTGKGTEAFF. The CDR3 coding sequence is TGTGCCAGCAGTTGGACAGGGAAGGGCACTGAAGCTTTCTTT. The chain links TRBV6-6 to TRBJ1-1, with 8 bases identical to TRBD1. This CDR3 comprises 14 residues. J lost 4 bases, V lost 4 bases, and 5 bases had no gene match. The germline CDR1 and CDR2 sequences are MNHNY and SVGAGI (reference sequence).

This rearrangement joins TRBV6-1 to TRBJ1-2, with unresolved D. Trimming took 4 bases from V and 0 from J, leaving 12 bases between them. The CDR3 totals 15 residues. Germline V gene sequence: CDR1 MNHNS, CDR2 SASEGT. Here the CDR3 reads CASSGRVSTNYGYTF. The CDR3 nucleotides read TGTGCCAGCAGTGGCCGGGTTTCGACTAACTATGGCTACACCTTC.

This clonotype came up many times. The chain is built from TRBV28 and TRBJ2-6; tentative D call: TRBD1 (6 bases). The V and J ends lost 2 bases and 2 bases respectively, with 10 bases between them. The CDR3 is 16 residues long. From germline, CDR1 is MDHEN and CDR2 SYDVKM. CDR3 nucleotides: TGTGCCAGCAGTTTAGCCAGGGGAGCTGGGGCCAACGTCCTGACTTTC. This sequence encodes CASSLARGAGANVLTF.

The V and J genes are TRBV7-6 and TRBJ2-3; weak D call: TRBD2 (5 bases). V lost 6 bases and J lost 4, with 8 bases in between. Germline loops: CDR1 SGHVS, CDR2 FNYEAQ. CDR3 length: 12 residues. CDR3 coding DNA: TGTGCCAGCAGATCGGACTCAGATACGCAGTATTTT. Its protein product is CASRSDSDTQYF. Combining the CDR3 with reference TRBV7-6 and TRBJ2-3 gives the whole variable domain GAGVSQSPRYKVTKRGQDVALRCDPISGHVSLYWYRQALGQGPEFLTYFNYEAQQDKSGLPNDRFSAERPEGSISTLTIQRTEQRDSAMYRCASRSDSDTQYFGPGTRLTVL.

V is TRBV12-5 and J is TRBJ2-5, with D hard to call. Trimming left V 9 bases short and J 3 bases short, with 5 bases between. The CDR3 totals 10 residues. Germline V gives CDR1 LGHNT, CDR2 FRNRAP. The CDR3 coding sequence is TGTGCTAGGAACAAAGAGACCCAGTACTTC. This encodes CARNKETQYF.

This clonotype was picked up a small number of times. The gene calls are TRBV19 and TRBJ1-1; no clear D. V was cut by 7 bases and J by 7 bases, with 13 bases left in between. CDR1 LNHDA and CDR2 SQIVND come from the germline V gene (reference sequence). The CDR3 contains 12 residues. The CDR3 reads CASKSVVNEAFF. The CDR3 DNA follows: TGTGCCAGTAAATCCGTTGTTAATGAAGCTTTCTTT.

The sample holds many counts of this clonotype. The gene calls are TRBV15 and TRBJ1-6, with TRBD1 identical over 8 bases. CDR1 and CDR2 from the germline V gene are LNHNV and YYDKDF (reference sequence). The CDR3 is 18 residues long. Losses at the gene ends were 0 bases for V and 2 bases for J; bases not matched to a gene: 6. CDR3 DNA: TGTGCCACCAGCAGAGAAACCCACAGGGGGGCCTATAATTCACCCCTCCACTTT. It specifies CATSRETHRGAYNSPLHF. Using reference TRBV15 and TRBJ1-6 for the parts outside the CDR3, the full variable domain is DAMVIQNPRYQVTQFGKPVTLSCSQTLNHNVMYWYQQKSSQAPKLLFHYYDKDFNNEADTPDNFQSRRPNTSFCFLDIRSPGLGDTAMYLCATSRETHRGAYNSPLHFGNGTRLTVT.

The chain combines TRBV20-1 with TRBJ2-3; D gene unclear. The CDR3 length is 12 residues. Germline loops: CDR1 DFQATT, CDR2 SNEGSKA (reference sequence). V was shortened by 5 bases and J by 6 bases, with 12 bases between the two germline ends. Here the CDR3 DNA reads TGCAGTGCTCCCCCGGAATCCGATACGCAGTATTTT. Amino acids: CSAPPESDTQYF.

The chain couples TRBV28 to TRBJ2-7; D possibly corresponds to TRBD1 (5 bases). Germline values: CDR1 MDHEN, CDR2 SYDVKM. The CDR3 consists of 13 residues. Trimming removed 4 bases at V and 5 bases at J, with 12 bases between. CDR3 amino acids: CASSSRGQDEQYV. CDR3 in DNA: TGTGCCAGCAGTTCAAGGGGTCAGGACGAGCAGTACGTC.

This clonotype was counted many times. The rearrangement joins TRBV7-9 to TRBJ1-6; the D gene is possibly TRBD1 (5 bases). The CDR3 length is 16 residues. Germline lookup yields CDR1 SEHNR and CDR2 FQNEAQ (reference sequence). Trimming took off 0 bases at V and 4 bases at J, with 10 bases between the two ends. The CDR3 DNA follows: TGTGCCAGCAGCTTAGCGGGACTGCTTTATAATTCACCCCTCCACTTT. It codes for CASSLAGLLYNSPLHF.

This clonotype was seen repeatedly, ten times or more. The chain joins TRBV6-2 or TRBV6-3 to TRBJ2-1, with 8 bases fitting TRBD2. V gave up 4 bases and J gave up 0 bases; unmatched junction bases: 5. Germline values: CDR1 MNHEY, CDR2 SVGEGT. The CDR3 has 16 residues. This CDR3 reads CASSSGLAVSYNEQFF. The CDR3 DNA reads TGTGCCAGCAGTTCCGGACTAGCTGTCTCCTACAATGAGCAGTTCTTC.